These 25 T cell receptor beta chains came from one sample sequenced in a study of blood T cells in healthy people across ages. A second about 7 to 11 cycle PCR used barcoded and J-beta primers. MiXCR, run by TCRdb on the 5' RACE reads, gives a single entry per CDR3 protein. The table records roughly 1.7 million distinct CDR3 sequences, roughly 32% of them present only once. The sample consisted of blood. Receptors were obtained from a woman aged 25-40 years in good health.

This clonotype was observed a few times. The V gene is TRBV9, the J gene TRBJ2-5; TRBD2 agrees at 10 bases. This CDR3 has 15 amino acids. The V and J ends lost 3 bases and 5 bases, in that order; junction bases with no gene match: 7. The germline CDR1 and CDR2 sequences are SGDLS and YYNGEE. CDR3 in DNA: TGTGCCAGCAGCGGCAGCGGGAGGGCCCTTGAGACCCAGTACTTC. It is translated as CASSGSGRALETQYF.

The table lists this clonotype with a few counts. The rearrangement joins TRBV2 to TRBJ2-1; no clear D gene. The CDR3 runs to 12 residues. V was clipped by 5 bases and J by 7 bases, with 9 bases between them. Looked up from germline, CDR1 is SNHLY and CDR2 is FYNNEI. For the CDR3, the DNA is TGTGCCAGCAGTTACAATCCGAATGAGCAGTTCTTC. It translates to CASSYNPNEQFF.

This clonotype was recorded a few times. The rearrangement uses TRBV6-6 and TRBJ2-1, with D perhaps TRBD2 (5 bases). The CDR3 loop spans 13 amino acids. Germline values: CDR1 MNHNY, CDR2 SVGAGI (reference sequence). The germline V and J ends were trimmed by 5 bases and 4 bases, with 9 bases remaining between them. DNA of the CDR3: TGTGCCAGCAGTAACGGGGAGTACAATGAGCAGTTCTTC. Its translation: CASSNGEYNEQFF.

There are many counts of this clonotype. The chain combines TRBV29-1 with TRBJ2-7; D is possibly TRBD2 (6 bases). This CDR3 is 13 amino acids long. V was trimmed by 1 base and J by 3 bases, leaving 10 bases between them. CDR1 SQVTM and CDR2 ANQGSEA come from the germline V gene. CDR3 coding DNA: TGCAGCGTTGAAGCTACTAGCAGCTACGAGCAGTACTTC. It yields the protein CSVEATSSYEQYF.

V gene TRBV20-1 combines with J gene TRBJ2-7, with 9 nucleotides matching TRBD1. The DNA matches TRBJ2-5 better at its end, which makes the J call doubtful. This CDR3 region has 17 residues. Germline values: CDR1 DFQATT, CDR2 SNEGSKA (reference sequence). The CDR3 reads CSASSGLTGGTKETQYF. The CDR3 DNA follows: TGCAGTGCTAGTTCAGGCCTAACAGGGGGCACGAAAGAGACCCAGTACTTC.

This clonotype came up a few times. As DNA, the CDR3 is TGTGCCAGCAGCCCCGGACAGGGATCGGGTAATGAAAAACTGTTTTTT. Encoded protein: CASSPGQGSGNEKLFF. The genes are TRBV9 and TRBJ1-4, with 8 nucleotides matching TRBD1. This CDR3 has 16 residues. CDR1 SGDLS and CDR2 YYNGEE come from the germline V gene. V lost 4 bases, J lost 4 bases, and 9 bases stayed unmatched.

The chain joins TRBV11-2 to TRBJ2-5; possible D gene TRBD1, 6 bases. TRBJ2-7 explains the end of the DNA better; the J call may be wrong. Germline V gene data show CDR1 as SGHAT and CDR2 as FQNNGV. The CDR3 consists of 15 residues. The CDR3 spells CASSLQGPLGYEQYF. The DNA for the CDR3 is TGTGCCAGCAGTTTGCAGGGGCCCTTAGGGTACGAGCAGTACTTC.

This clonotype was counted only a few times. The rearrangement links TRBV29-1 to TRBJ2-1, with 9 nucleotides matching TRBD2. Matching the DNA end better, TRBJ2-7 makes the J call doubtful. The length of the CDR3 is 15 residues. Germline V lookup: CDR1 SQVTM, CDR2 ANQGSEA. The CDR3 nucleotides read TGCAGCGTCAACCGGGGAGCGGGAGGCTACAATGAGCAGTACTTC. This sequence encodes CSVNRGAGGYNEQYF.

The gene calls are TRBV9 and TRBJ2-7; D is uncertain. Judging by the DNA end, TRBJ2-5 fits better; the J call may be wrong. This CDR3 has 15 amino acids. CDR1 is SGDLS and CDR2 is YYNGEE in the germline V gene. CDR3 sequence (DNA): TGTGCCAGCAGCGTAGTGGGTTCTGATCAAGAGACCCAGTACTTC. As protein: CASSVVGSDQETQYF.

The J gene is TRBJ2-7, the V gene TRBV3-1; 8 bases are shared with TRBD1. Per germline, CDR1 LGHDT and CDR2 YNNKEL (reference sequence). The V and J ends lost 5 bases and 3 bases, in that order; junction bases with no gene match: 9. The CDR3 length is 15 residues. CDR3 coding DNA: TGTGCCAGCAGCGAACCGGGACAGGTATGCTACGAGCAGTACTTC. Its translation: CASSEPGQVCYEQYF.

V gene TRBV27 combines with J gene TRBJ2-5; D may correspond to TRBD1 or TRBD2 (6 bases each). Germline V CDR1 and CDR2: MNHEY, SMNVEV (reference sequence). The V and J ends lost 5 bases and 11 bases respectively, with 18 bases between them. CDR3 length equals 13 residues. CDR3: CASSMTRGVEQYF. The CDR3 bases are TGTGCCAGCAGTATGACTAGGGGGGTGGAGCAGTACTTC.

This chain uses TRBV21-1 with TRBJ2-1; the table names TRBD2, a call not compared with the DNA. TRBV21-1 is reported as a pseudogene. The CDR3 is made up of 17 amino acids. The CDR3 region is CASSKGRCLPVLNEQFF. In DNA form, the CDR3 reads TGTGCCAGCAGCAAAGGGAGGTGCCTCCCGGTATTGAATGAGCAGTTCTTC.

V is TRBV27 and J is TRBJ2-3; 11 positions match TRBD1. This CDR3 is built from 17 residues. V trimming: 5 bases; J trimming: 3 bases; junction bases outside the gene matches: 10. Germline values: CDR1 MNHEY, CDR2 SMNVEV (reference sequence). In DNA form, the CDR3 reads TGTGCCAGCAGTCATAGGGTCGGGACAGGGGGTACAGATACGCAGTATTTT. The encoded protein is CASSHRVGTGGTDTQYF.

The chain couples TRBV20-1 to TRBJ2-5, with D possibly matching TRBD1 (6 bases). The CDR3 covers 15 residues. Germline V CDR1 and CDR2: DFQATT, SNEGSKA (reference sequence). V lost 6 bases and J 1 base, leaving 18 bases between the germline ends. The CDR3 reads CSAGTRGRTQETQYF. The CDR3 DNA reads TGCAGTGCGGGGACAAGGGGACGGACCCAAGAGACCCAGTACTTC.

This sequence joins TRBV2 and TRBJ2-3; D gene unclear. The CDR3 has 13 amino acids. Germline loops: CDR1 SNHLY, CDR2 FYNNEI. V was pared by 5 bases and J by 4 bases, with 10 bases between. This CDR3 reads CASSSIRADTQYF. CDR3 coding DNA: TGTGCCAGCAGTTCGATTCGGGCAGATACGCAGTATTTT. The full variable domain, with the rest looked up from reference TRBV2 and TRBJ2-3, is EPEVTQTPSHQVTQMGQEVILRCVPISNHLYFYWYRQILGQKVEFLVSFYNNEISEKSEIFDDQFSVERPDGSNFTLKIRSTKLEDSAMYFCASSSIRADTQYFGPGTRLTVL.

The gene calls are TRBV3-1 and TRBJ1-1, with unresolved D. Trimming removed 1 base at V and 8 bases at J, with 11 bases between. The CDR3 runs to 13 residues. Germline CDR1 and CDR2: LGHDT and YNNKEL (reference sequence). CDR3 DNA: TGTGCCAGCAGCCAAGTCCGCTGGGGAGAAGCTTTCTTT. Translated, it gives CASSQVRWGEAFF.

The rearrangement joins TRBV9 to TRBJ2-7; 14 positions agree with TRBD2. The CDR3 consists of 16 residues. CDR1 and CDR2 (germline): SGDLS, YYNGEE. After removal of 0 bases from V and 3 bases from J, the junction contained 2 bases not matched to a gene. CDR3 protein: CASSVGGLAGDYEQYF. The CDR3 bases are TGTGCCAGCAGCGTAGGGGGACTAGCGGGAGACTACGAGCAGTACTTC.

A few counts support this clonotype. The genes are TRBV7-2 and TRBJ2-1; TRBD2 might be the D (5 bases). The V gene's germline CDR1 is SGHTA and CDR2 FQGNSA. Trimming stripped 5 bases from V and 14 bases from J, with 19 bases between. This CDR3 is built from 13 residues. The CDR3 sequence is CASSPQRGIREFF. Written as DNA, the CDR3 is TGTGCCAGCAGCCCACAACGAGGGATCCGGGAGTTCTTC.

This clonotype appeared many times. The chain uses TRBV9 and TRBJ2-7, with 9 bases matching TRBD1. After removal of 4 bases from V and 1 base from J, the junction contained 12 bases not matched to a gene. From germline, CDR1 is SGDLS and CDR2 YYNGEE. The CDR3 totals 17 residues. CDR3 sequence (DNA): TGTGCCAGCAGCCCGGGAAACTCAGACAGGGGGTCCTACGAGCAGTACTTC. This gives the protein CASSPGNSDRGSYEQYF.

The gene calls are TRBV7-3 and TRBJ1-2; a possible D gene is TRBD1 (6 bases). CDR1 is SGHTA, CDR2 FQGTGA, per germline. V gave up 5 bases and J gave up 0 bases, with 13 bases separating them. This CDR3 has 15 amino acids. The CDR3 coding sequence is TGTGCCAGCAGCCCCGGGGGACAACCTAACTATGGCTACACCTTC. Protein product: CASSPGGQPNYGYTF. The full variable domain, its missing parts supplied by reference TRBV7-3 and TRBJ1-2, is GAGVSQTPSNKVTEKGKYVELRCDPISGHTALYWYRQSLGQGPEFLIYFQGTGAADDSGLPNDRFFAVRPEGSVSTLKIQRTERGDSAVYLCASSPGGQPNYGYTFGSGTRLTVV.

CDR3 sequence (DNA): TGCAGCGTTGAATCAGGGGGCAGGACCTTC. This translates into CSVESGGRTF. The chain joins TRBV29-1 to TRBJ1-2; 8 bases align to TRBD1. Losses at the gene ends were 2 bases for V and 14 bases for J; bases not matched to a gene: 4. The germline CDR1 and CDR2 sequences are SQVTM and ANQGSEA. The CDR3 has 10 amino acids.

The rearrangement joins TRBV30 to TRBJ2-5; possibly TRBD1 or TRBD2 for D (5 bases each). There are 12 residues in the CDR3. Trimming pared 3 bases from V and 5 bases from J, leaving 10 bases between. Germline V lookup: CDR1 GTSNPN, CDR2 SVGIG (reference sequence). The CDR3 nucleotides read TGTGCCTGGAGGGGGGTCCCGGAGACCCAGTACTTC. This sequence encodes CAWRGVPETQYF.

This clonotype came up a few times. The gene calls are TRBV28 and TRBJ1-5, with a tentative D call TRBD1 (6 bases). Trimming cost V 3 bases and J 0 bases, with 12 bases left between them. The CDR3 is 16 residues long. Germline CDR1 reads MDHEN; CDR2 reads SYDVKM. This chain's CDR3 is CASSFNGGGSNQPQHF. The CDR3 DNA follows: TGTGCCAGCAGTTTTAACGGGGGCGGTAGCAATCAGCCCCAGCATTTT.

The CDR3 reads CATSTGHTNTGELFF. CDR3 coding DNA: TGTGCCACCTCGACAGGGCACACGAACACCGGGGAGCTGTTTTTT. The chain joins TRBV15 to TRBJ2-2; 7 bases align to TRBD1. In germline, CDR1 is LNHNV, CDR2 YYDKDF (reference sequence). V dropped 8 bases and J dropped 0; count of bases not matched to a gene: 6. This CDR3 has 15 residues.

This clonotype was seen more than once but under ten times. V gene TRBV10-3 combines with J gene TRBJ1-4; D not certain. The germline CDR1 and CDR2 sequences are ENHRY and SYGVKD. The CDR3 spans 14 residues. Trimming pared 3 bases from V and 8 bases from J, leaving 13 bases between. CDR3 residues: CAISEGRGGEKLFF. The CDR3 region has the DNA TGTGCCATCAGTGAAGGCCGAGGTGGGGAAAAACTGTTTTTT.